This T cell receptor beta chain was sequenced in a study of PD-1 blockade in mismatch repair-deficient tumors. The CDR3 consists of 16 residues. In germline, CDR1 is LNHDA, CDR2 SQIVND (reference sequence). V was cut by 0 bases and J by 9 bases, with 18 bases left in between. Using immunoSEQ multiplex PCR, the repertoire was profiled, and TCRdb retains in-frame clones only, with some absent. This sample has some 110,000 clones, with more than 60% found just once. Three pembrolizumab responders had their TCRs sequenced. This TCR came from an adult with mismatch repair-deficient cancer. The chain recombines TRBV19 with TRBJ2-1, with unresolved D. Sequences were derived from peripheral blood, sampled roughly 60 weeks after starting pembrolizumab. The CDR3 region has the DNA TGTGCCAGTAGTATAGATAGGTTGGGTCGGGCTGGTGAGCAGTTCTTC. The encoded protein is CASSIDRLGRAGEQFF.